This T cell receptor (beta chain) was documented in a study of blood T cells in healthy people across ages. A second PCR, run for 7 to 11 cycles, used a sample-barcoded 5' primer plus a J-beta primer mix. TCRdb re-derived calls from the 5' RACE reads in MiXCR, one entry per CDR3 protein. The sample yields about a million distinct CDR3 sequences, 45% to 60% seen once. There are 15 residues in the CDR3. V was shortened by 8 bases and J by 0 bases, with 11 bases between the two germline ends. In germline, CDR1 is WSHSY, CDR2 SAAADI. The source of this sequence is a woman aged 60 to 75 in good health. This rearrangement joins TRBV10-2 to TRBJ2-6, with D maybe TRBD1 (5 bases). The sample was blood. The DNA for the CDR3 is TGCGCCAGCTCTGGACACCTCTCTGGGGCCAACGTCCTGACTTTC. Protein sequence: CASSGHLSGANVLTF.